This TCR beta chain was captured by sequencing in a study of T-cell reconstitution after alpha-beta-depleted transplantation in children. This CDR3 region has 15 residues. V lost 3 bases, J lost 3 bases, and 12 bases lay in between. Germline CDR1 and CDR2: SGHDT and YYEEEE. The library targeted TCRbeta and was prepared with unique molecular identifiers. TCRdb fed the PCR reads into MiXCR, producing one record per CDR3 protein. Here the sample spans 490,000 or so distinct CDR3 sequences, 12% being singletons. The sample was PBMCs from the stem cell graft donor, taken from the stem cell graft. This chain joins TRBV5-6 and TRBJ1-4; no firm D call. The TCR comes from a human donor who donated a stem cell graft to a child with combined immunodeficiency. CDR3 in amino acids: CASSWLGTANEKLFF. Written as DNA, the CDR3 is TGTGCCAGCAGCTGGTTGGGAACAGCTAATGAAAAACTGTTTTTT.